This T cell receptor beta chain was documented in a study of T cell responses to AZD1222 COVID-19 vaccine. Study outcomes and limitations: The sample set comprised mostly white British donors with more females, and clonal diversity was possibly underestimated. As reported, nearly half of all spike-specific TCRs target variant regions that are unmutated. Repertoires in all cases were sampled only once the peak T cell response had passed.

TCRdb keeps only in-frame clones here, not all; method: immunoSEQ multiplex PCR. The sample has fewer than 180,000 clones; about 93% are singletons. The germline gives CDR1 LNHDA, CDR2 SQIVND (reference sequence). The CDR3 loop spans 14 amino acids. The V gene lost 7 bases and the J gene lost 6 bases, with 16 bases spanning the gap. As to this clone: The antigen is not known.

The TCR was taken from an adult in good health. This material consisted of peripheral blood, taken on day 0 of AZD1222 vaccination. The J gene is TRBJ1-5, the V gene TRBV19; D unclear. The CDR3 bases are TGTGCCAGTACGACGGCGGAGGGCGGTCAGCCCCAGCATTTT. Protein product: CASTTAEGGQPQHF.